This T cell receptor (beta chain) originates from a study of T cell repertoires in cytomegalovirus infection. The overall study: Both a matching HLA type and CMV infection were indicated by public TCR beta signatures.

The CDR3 extends over 17 amino acids. V shed 0 bases, J shed 4 bases, and the junction held 12 bases outside the gene matches. Germline V CDR1 and CDR2: DFQATT, SNEGSKA (reference sequence). TCRdb ran MiXCR on the reads and lists one entry per CDR3 protein. The table shows approximately 630,000 distinct CDR3 sequences, with 24% occurring only once. The TCR was taken from a human donor in good health (CMV status not recorded). Some clones in this sample may be carry-over from other donors' samples. The chain recombines TRBV20-1 with TRBJ2-3, with 8 positions matching TRBD2. Sequenced: CD8+ T cells from PBMCs. CDR3 sequence (DNA): TGCAGTGCTAGAGATCCCACTCGGACTAGCCAGGCAGATACGCAGTATTTT. Translating gives CSARDPTRTSQADTQYF.